This T cell receptor beta chain was identified during a study of cytomegalovirus exposure and HLA in healthy donors. Study details: The same platform as the approximately 700 first-cohort repertoires was used for the 100 to 150 validation repertoires, a later analysis reported.

Study-wide findings and caveats: The study found most TCR sequences rare, yet found some public TCRs in many donors. The study put about 180 TCR beta chains on its list as cytomegalovirus-associated.

Notes on this clone: The antigen remains undetermined.

The V gene lost 4 bases and the J gene lost 5 bases, with 15 bases spanning the gap. The V gene's germline CDR1 is MGHRA and CDR2 YSYEKL. This CDR3 spans 15 amino acids. Sequencing was performed with immunoSEQ multiplex PCR; in TCRdb, only in-frame clones are kept and a portion is missing. The sample carries 150,000 or so clones, around nine tenths recorded once. The receptor was isolated from a man aged 18 to 29 in good health and CMV-seropositive. The chain joins TRBV4-1 to TRBJ1-5; D gene ambiguous. Sequenced sample: PBMCs. As DNA, the CDR3 is TGCGCCAGCAGCCCGCATTCGGACTCATATCAGCCCCAGCATTTT. Its translation: CASSPHSDSYQPQHF.